One T cell receptor beta chain is described in this entry. V was clipped by 5 bases and J by 2 bases; unmatched bases: 7. Germline V gene data show CDR1 as PRHDT and CDR2 as FYEKMQ (reference sequence). CDR3 length: 15 residues. These data come from a study of T cell changes during pregnancy in multiple sclerosis. The assay was immunoSEQ multiplex PCR, and TCRdb's table has in-frame clones only and misses some. The sample records roughly 30,000 clones, 89% being singletons. The TCR was taken from a female donor with multiple sclerosis, enrolled in a pregnancy study. The sample was CD8+ T cells from peripheral blood mononuclear cells, taken in the second trimester of pregnancy. The chain links TRBV13 to TRBJ2-7; 9 bases are a match to TRBD1. CDR3 sequence: CASSRGTGWAYEQYF. The DNA of the CDR3 is TGTGCCAGCAGCCGCGGGACAGGGTGGGCCTACGAGCAGTACTTC.